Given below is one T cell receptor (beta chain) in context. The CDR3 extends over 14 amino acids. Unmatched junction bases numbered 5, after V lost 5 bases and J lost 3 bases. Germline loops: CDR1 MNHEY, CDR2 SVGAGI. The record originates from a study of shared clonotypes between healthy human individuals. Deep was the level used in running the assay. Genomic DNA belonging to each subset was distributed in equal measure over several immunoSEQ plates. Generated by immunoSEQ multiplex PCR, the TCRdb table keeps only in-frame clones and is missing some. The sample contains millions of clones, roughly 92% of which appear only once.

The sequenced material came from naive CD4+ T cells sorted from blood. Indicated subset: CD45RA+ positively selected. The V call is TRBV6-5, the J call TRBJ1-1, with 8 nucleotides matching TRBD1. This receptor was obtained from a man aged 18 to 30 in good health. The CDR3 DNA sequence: TGTGCCAGCAGTAACAGGGGGGGCGACACTGAAGCTTTCTTT. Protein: CASSNRGGDTEAFF.